These 26 T cell receptor beta chains share one sample of origin, sequenced in a study of cytomegalovirus exposure and HLA in healthy donors. In the PCR, 60 Vbeta and 13 Jbeta primers were used. Method: immunoSEQ multiplex PCR; TCRdb's copy keeps in-frame clones and lacks some. This sample carries more than 95,000 clones, approximately 74% of them seen once, and the ten largest clones take approximately 3.8%. The sequenced material came from PBMCs. The receptors were gathered from a man aged 35 to 55 in good health and CMV-seropositive.

The V gene is TRBV6-1, the J gene TRBJ2-3; the match to TRBD2 covers 14 bases. The ends lost 2 bases at V and 6 bases at J; junction bases unmatched: 10. The germline CDR1 and CDR2 sequences are MNHNS and SASEGT. The CDR3 totals 18 residues. In nucleotides, the CDR3 is TGTGCCAGCAGTGAAATCGGACTAGCGGGGGGCATAGCGGATACGCAGTATTTT. Protein product: CASSEIGLAGGIADTQYF.

This chain's CDR3 is CASSRDSTSRAQYF. The CDR3 DNA follows: TGTGCCAGCAGCAGGGACAGCACCTCACGGGCCCAGTACTTC. The chain employs TRBV5-6 and TRBJ2-5; TRBD1 matches at 7 bases. Germline lookup yields CDR1 SGHDT and CDR2 YYEEEE. The ends lost 4 bases at V and 9 bases at J; junction bases unmatched: 12. This CDR3 has 14 residues. Drawing the rest from reference TRBV5-6 and TRBJ2-5, the complete variable domain is DAGVTQSPTHLIKTRGQQVTLRCSPKSGHDTVSWYQQALGQGPQFIFQYYEEEERQRGNFPDRFSGHQFPNYSSELNVNALLLGDSALYLCASSRDSTSRAQYFGPGTRLLVL.

The J gene is TRBJ2-2, the V gene TRBV9; 7 bases agree with TRBD2. There are 16 residues in the CDR3. Germline CDR1 SGDLS, CDR2 YYNGEE. V trimming: 1 base; J trimming: 1 base; junction bases outside the gene matches: 4. CDR3 sequence: CASSVKRGVNTGELFF. The CDR3 nucleotides are TGTGCCAGCAGCGTAAAGCGGGGCGTGAACACCGGGGAGCTGTTTTTT.

CDR3 nucleotide sequence: TGTGCCAGCAGTCCTGGCACGGGAGGTCATGAGCAGTTCTTC. It yields the protein CASSPGTGGHEQFF. The chain uses TRBV7-2 and TRBJ2-1, with 7 bases aligning to TRBD2. The CDR3 contains 14 residues. After removal of 6 bases from V and 8 bases from J, the junction contained 10 bases not matched to a gene. Germline-derived CDR1 and CDR2 are SGHTA and FQGNSA.

The rearrangement uses TRBV7-6 and TRBJ2-6, with 10 bases matching TRBD1. The CDR3 loop spans 19 amino acids. The V and J ends lost 1 base and 0 bases, in that order; junction bases with no gene match: 6. Germline V gene lookup returns CDR1 SGHVS and CDR2 FNYEAQ. The CDR3 DNA reads as TGTGCCAGCAGCTTAGGCGCCGGGACAGGGGACTCTGGGGCCAACGTCCTGACTTTC. Its protein product is CASSLGAGTGDSGANVLTF.

This sequence joins TRBV4-1 and TRBJ2-6, with TRBD1 matching over 8 bases. Trimming took 2 bases from V and 1 from J; bases not matched to a gene: 10. The CDR3 has 19 residues. Germline assignment: CDR1 MGHRA and CDR2 YSYEKL. The CDR3 DNA reads TGCGCCAGCAGCCAACATCCGGGACAGGTGCTTTCTGGGGCCAACGTCCTGACTTTC. As protein: CASSQHPGQVLSGANVLTF.

The V and J genes are TRBV7-2 and TRBJ1-1, with 10 nucleotides matching TRBD1. The V gene's germline CDR1 is SGHTA and CDR2 FQGNSA. The trim removed 2 bases at V and 5 bases at J, leaving 17 bases unmatched. The CDR3 is made up of 19 amino acids. The DNA for the CDR3 is TGTGCCAGCAGCTTATTTTGGCCTAAACCGGGACAGGGGTTAACTGAAGCTTTCTTT. Protein: CASSLFWPKPGQGLTEAFF.

J is TRBJ2-1 and V is TRBV4-1; 9 bases align to TRBD2. V was clipped by 1 base and J by 5 bases; unmatched bases: 3. Germline-derived CDR1 and CDR2 are MGHRA and YSYEKL. CDR3 size: 15 residues. The CDR3 region has the DNA TGCGCCAGCAGCCAAGCCAGCGGGGGGCACAATGAGCAGTTCTTC. Translation: CASSQASGGHNEQFF.

The chain carries TRBV27 and TRBJ2-7; 10 positions match TRBD1. Trimming cost V 5 bases and J 3 bases; bases outside gene matches: 10. Germline lookup yields CDR1 MNHEY and CDR2 SMNVEV (reference sequence). CDR3 size: 16 residues. The CDR3 is CASSGGTGALLYEQYF. Written as DNA, the CDR3 is TGTGCCAGCAGTGGCGGGACAGGGGCCCTACTCTACGAGCAGTACTTC.

This clone was seen a few times. V usage is TRBV6-5 and J usage is TRBJ1-4, with TRBD1 matching over 7 bases. The trim removed 5 bases at V and 8 bases at J, leaving 2 bases unmatched. This CDR3 contains 12 residues. CDR1 MNHEY and CDR2 SVGAGI come from the germline V gene. CDR3 region: CASSQGGEKLFF. The CDR3 region has the DNA TGTGCCAGCAGTCAGGGGGGCGAAAAACTGTTTTTT.

This clone was picked up many times. The chain links TRBV10-2 to TRBJ2-7, with 8 bases aligning to TRBD1. The germline V gene has CDR1 WSHSY and CDR2 SAAADI. CDR3 size: 17 residues. The V and J ends lost 0 bases and 3 bases, in that order; junction bases with no gene match: 10. Here the CDR3 DNA reads TGCGCCAGCAGTGAGTCGCCTCACAGGGGGTTACACTACGAGCAGTACTTC. Its protein product is CASSESPHRGLHYEQYF.

In the case of this clone: This same CDR3 is encoded by further DNA sequences in the sample. The gene calls are TRBV5-1 and TRBJ2-5, with D unresolved. This CDR3 has 14 amino acids. CDR1 is SGHRS and CDR2 is YFSETQ in the germline V gene. Trimming left V 0 bases short and J 4 bases short, with 10 bases between. CDR3 sequence reads: CASSLAAPPETQYF. The CDR3 DNA follows: TGCGCCAGCAGCTTGGCCGCGCCCCCAGAGACCCAGTACTTC.

The chain joins TRBV9 to TRBJ2-1; D is perhaps TRBD2 (6 bases). This CDR3 comprises 13 residues. V was shortened by 4 bases and J by 6 bases, with 11 bases between the two germline ends. Germline CDR1 SGDLS, CDR2 YYNGEE. CDR3 in amino acids: CASSPLRGNEQFF. The CDR3 DNA follows: TGTGCCAGCAGCCCACTGCGGGGCAATGAGCAGTTCTTC.

V is TRBV30 and J is TRBJ1-2; possibly TRBD1 for D (6 bases). V was pared by 4 bases and J by 7 bases, with 19 bases between. The germline gives CDR1 GTSNPN, CDR2 SVGIG (reference sequence). The CDR3 spans 14 residues. The CDR3 loop is CAWKIWGGGSGYTF. The DNA for the CDR3 is TGTGCCTGGAAAATTTGGGGAGGGGGGAGTGGCTACACCTTC.

The table lists this clone with a count of one. The J gene is TRBJ2-1, the V gene TRBV18; tentative D call: TRBD1 (6 bases). This CDR3 comprises 15 residues. V was clipped by 0 bases and J by 2 bases, with 8 bases between them. Germline CDR1 KGHSH, CDR2 LQKENI. The CDR3 nucleotides read TGTGCCAGCTCACCACCCACAGGGCCCTACAATGAGCAGTTCTTC. Protein product: CASSPPTGPYNEQFF.

This clone was counted once. The chain uses TRBV25-1 and TRBJ1-1, with D possibly TRBD1 on 6 matching bases. V was shortened by 7 bases and J by 2 bases, with 14 bases between the two germline ends. Germline V gene sequence: CDR1 MGHDK, CDR2 SYGVNS. The CDR3 has 14 amino acids. The DNA for the CDR3 is TGTGCCAGCAAGCCAGGGGCAGAAAACACTGAAGCTTTCTTT. Translating gives CASKPGAENTEAFF.

V usage is TRBV6-1 and J usage is TRBJ2-3; 9 nucleotides agree with TRBD1. In germline, CDR1 is MNHNS, CDR2 SASEGT. The CDR3 length is 15 residues. V shed 8 bases, J shed 5 bases, and the junction held 11 bases outside the gene matches. The CDR3 sequence: CASGRNRGQGDTQYF. In DNA, the CDR3 is TGTGCCAGCGGGAGAAACAGGGGGCAAGGAGATACGCAGTATTTT.

The rearrangement joins TRBV28 to TRBJ1-2; tentative D call: TRBD1 (5 bases). Germline-derived CDR1 and CDR2 are MDHEN and SYDVKM. V was trimmed by 5 bases and J by 3 bases, leaving 19 bases between them. There are 16 residues in the CDR3. The CDR3 region has the DNA TGTGCCAGCAGTAGGCCCAGGGTTTTGTCCCACTATGGCTACACCTTC. Translating gives CASSRPRVLSHYGYTF.

The chain combines TRBV11-1 with TRBJ2-7; 10 bases line up with TRBD2. The germline CDR1 and CDR2 sequences are SGHAT and FQDESV (reference sequence). This CDR3 is 14 amino acids long. J gave up 6 bases and V 2 bases, and 4 bases lay outside the gene matches. CDR3 bases: TGTGCCAGCAGCTTAATAGCGGGGGGCGCCGAGCAGTACTTC. Translating it yields CASSLIAGGAEQYF.

The chain recombines TRBV5-5 with TRBJ2-7, with D perhaps TRBD1 (6 bases). The CDR3 contains 14 residues. Germline V gene sequence: CDR1 SGHKS, CDR2 YYEKEE (reference sequence). Trimming left V 0 bases short and J 6 bases short, with 13 bases between. The CDR3 sequence: CASSLGDIVLEQYF. CDR3 sequence (DNA): TGTGCCAGCAGCTTGGGGGACATTGTCCTCGAGCAGTACTTC.

The chain employs TRBV28 and TRBJ2-7, with TRBD1 matching over 9 bases. The CDR3 runs 14 residues. With V trimmed by 6 bases and J by 3 bases, 6 bases remained unmatched. Germline V gene data show CDR1 as MDHEN and CDR2 as SYDVKM. The CDR3 coding sequence is TGTGCCAGCAGACTCGGGACAGGGAGCTACGAGCAGTACTTC. It encodes CASRLGTGSYEQYF.

This clone was seen only once. This chain joins TRBV30 and TRBJ1-3, with D unclear. The CDR3 covers 12 residues. V gave up 7 bases and J gave up 0 bases, with 7 bases separating them. The germline gives CDR1 GTSNPN, CDR2 SVGIG (reference sequence). This CDR3 reads CASRNSGNTIYF. CDR3 coding DNA: TGTGCCTCCAGAAACTCTGGAAACACCATATATTTT.

This chain uses TRBV6-5 with TRBJ1-5, with 8 positions matching TRBD1. V gave up 4 bases and J gave up 7 bases; unmatched junction bases: 9. The germline CDR1 and CDR2 sequences are MNHEY and SVGAGI. CDR3 length equals 15 residues. This CDR3 reads CASSSRQGFGQPQHF. The CDR3 DNA reads as TGTGCCAGCAGTTCTCGACAGGGGTTCGGCCAGCCCCAGCATTTT.

V is TRBV7-3 and J is TRBJ2-2; D is undetermined. The V gene's germline CDR1 is SGHTA and CDR2 FQGTGA. V was cut by 0 bases and J by 5 bases, with 7 bases left in between. This CDR3 contains 14 residues. The CDR3 DNA sequence: TGTGCCAGCAGCTTAACCTCAGTAACCGGGGAGCTGTTTTTT. Its translation: CASSLTSVTGELFF.

This clone was detected only a few times. The V call is TRBV27, the J call TRBJ2-7, with D maybe TRBD1 (6 bases). This CDR3 comprises 14 residues. The V end was cut by 5 bases, the J end by 5 bases, with 16 bases between. CDR1 is MNHEY and CDR2 is SMNVEV in the germline V gene (reference sequence). The CDR3: CASSARGGAHEQYF. CDR3 DNA sequence: TGTGCCAGCAGTGCCCGAGGGGGAGCCCACGAGCAGTACTTC.

This sequence joins TRBV29-1 and TRBJ2-1; 12 bases are shared with TRBD2. This CDR3 comprises 17 residues. Trimming removed 4 bases from V and 4 bases from J; junction bases left unmatched: 11. Per the germline V gene, CDR1 is SQVTM and CDR2 is ANQGSEA. CDR3 protein: CSVVSPSGRAVYNEQFF. The CDR3 DNA reads as TGCAGCGTTGTGAGTCCTAGCGGGAGGGCCGTATACAATGAGCAGTTCTTC.